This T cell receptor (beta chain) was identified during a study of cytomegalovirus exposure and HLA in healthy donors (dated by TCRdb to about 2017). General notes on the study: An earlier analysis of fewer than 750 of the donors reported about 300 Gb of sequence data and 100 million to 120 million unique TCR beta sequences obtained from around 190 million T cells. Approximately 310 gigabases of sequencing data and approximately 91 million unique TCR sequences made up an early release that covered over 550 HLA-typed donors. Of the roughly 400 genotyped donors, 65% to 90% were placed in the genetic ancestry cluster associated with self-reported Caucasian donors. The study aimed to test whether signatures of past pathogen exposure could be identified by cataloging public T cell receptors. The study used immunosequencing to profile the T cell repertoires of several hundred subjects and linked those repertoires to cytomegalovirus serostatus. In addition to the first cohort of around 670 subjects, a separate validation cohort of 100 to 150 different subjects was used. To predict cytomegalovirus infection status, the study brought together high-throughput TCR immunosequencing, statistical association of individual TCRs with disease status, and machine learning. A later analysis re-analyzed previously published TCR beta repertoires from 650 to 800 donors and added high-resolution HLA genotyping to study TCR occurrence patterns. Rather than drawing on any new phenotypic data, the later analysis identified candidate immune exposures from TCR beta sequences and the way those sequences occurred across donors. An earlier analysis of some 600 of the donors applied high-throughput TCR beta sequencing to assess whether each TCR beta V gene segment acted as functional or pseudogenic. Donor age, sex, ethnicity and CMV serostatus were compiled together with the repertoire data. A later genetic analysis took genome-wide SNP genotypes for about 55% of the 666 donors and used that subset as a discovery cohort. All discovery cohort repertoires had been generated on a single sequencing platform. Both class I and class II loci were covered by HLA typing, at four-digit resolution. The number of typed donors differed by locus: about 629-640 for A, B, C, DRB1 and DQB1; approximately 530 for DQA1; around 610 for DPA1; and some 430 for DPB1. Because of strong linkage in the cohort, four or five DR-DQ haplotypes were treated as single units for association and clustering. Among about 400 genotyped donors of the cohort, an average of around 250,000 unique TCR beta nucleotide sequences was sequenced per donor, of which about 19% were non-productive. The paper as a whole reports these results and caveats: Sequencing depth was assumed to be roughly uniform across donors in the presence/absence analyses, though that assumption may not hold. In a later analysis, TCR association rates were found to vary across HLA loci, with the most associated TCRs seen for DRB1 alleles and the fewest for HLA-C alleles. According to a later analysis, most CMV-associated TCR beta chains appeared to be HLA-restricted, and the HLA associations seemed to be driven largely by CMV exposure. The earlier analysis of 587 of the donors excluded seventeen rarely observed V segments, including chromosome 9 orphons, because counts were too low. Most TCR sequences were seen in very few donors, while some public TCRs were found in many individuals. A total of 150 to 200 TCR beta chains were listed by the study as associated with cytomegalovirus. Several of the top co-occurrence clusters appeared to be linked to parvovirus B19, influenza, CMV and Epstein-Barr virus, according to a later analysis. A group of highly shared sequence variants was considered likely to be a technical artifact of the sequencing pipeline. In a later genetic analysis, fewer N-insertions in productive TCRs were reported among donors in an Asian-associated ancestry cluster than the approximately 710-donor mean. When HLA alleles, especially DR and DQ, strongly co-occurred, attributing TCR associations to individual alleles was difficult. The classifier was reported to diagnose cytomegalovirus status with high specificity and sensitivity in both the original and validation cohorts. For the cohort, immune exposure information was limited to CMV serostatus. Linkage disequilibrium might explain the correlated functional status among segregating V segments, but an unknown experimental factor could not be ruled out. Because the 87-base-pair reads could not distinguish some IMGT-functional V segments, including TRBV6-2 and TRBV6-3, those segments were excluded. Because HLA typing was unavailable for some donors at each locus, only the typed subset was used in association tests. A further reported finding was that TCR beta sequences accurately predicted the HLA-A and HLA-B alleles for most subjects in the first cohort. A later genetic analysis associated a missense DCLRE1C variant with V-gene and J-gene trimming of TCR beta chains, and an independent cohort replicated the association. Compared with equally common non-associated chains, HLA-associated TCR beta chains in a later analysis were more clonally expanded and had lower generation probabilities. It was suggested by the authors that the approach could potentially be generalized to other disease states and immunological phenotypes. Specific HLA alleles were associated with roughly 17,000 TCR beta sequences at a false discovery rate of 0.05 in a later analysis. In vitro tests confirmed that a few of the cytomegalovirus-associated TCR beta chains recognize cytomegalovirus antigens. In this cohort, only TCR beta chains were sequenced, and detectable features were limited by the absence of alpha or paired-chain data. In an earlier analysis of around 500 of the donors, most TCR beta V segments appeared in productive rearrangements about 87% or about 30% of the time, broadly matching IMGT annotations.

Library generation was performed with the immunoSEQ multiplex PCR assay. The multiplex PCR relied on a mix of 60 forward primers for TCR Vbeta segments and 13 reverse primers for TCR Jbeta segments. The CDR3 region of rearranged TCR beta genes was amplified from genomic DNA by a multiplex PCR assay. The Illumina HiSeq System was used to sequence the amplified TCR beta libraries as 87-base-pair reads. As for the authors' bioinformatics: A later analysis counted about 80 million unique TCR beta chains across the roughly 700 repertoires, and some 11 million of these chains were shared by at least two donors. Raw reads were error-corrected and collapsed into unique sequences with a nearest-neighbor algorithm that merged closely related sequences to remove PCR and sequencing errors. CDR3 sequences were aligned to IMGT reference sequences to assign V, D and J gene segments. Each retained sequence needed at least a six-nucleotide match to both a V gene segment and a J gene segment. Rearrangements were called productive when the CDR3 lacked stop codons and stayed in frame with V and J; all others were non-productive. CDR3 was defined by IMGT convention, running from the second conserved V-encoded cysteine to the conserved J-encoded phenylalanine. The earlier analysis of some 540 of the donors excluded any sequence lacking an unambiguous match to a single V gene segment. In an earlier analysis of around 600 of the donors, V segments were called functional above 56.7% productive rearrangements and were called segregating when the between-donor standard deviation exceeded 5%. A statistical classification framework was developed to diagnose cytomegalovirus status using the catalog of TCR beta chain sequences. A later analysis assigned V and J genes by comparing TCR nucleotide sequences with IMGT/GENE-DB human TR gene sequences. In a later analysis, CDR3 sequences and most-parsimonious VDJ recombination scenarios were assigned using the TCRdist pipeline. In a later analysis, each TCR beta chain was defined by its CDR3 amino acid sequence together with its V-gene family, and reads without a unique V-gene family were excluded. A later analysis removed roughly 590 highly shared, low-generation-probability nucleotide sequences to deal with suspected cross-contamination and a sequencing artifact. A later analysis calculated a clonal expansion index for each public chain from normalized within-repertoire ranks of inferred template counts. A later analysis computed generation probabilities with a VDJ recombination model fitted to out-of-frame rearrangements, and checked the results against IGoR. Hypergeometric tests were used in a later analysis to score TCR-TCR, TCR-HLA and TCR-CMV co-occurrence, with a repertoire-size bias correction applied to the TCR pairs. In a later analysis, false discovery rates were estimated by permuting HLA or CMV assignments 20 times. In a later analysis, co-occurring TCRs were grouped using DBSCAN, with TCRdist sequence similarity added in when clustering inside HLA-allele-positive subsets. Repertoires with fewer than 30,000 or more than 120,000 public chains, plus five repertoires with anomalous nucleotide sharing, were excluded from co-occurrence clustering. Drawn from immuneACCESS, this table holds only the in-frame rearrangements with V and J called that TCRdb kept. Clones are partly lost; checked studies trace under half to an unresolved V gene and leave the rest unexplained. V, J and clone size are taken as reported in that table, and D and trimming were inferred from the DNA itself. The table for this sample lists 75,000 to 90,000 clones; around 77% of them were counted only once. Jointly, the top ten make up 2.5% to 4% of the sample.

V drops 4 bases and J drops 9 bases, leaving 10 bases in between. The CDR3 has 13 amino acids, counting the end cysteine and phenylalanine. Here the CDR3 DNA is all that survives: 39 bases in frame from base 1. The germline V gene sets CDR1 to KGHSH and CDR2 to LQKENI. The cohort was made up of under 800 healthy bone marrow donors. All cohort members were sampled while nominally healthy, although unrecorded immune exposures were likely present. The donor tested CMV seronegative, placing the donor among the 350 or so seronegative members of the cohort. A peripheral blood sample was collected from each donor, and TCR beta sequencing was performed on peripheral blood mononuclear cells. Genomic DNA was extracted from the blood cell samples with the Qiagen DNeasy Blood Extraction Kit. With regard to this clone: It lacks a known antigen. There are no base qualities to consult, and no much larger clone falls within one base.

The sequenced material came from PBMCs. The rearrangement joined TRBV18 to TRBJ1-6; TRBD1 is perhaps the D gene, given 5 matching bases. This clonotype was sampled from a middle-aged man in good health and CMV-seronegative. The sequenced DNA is TGTGCCAGCTCACAGGGGCAGGGTTCACCCCTCCACTTT. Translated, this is CASSQGQGSPLHF.